Listed here are 8 T cell receptor beta chains from one sample, sequenced in a study of cytomegalovirus exposure and HLA in healthy donors. 13 Jbeta primers and 60 Vbeta primers were used for the PCR. Assay: immunoSEQ multiplex PCR; the TCRdb copy retains only in-frame clones and omits some. The data show 85,000 to 100,000 clones, 65% to 80% seen once. The sample taken for sequencing was PBMCs. These receptors originate from a man in his forties in good health and CMV-seropositive.

This chain links TRBV15 with TRBJ1-2; tentatively, D is TRBD1 (5 bases). V shed 0 bases and J shed 5 bases, with 10 bases lying between them. CDR1 is LNHNV, CDR2 YYDKDF, per germline (reference sequence). The CDR3 contains 14 residues. CDR3: CATSRDYGGYGYTF. CDR3 nucleotides: TGTGCCACCAGCAGAGATTATGGGGGGTATGGCTACACCTTC. The whole variable domain, remainder taken from reference TRBV15 and TRBJ1-2, is DAMVIQNPRYQVTQFGKPVTLSCSQTLNHNVMYWYQQKSSQAPKLLFHYYDKDFNNEADTPDNFQSRRPNTSFCFLDIRSPGLGDTAMYLCATSRDYGGYGYTFGSGTRLTVV.

The chain links TRBV10-1 to TRBJ2-7; weak D call: TRBD1 (6 bases). This CDR3 has 15 amino acids. Trimming pared 1 base from V and 5 bases from J, leaving 15 bases between. The germline gives CDR1 WNHNN, CDR2 SYGVQD (reference sequence). The CDR3 protein is CASSELGASRDEQYF. The CDR3 DNA reads as TGCGCCAGCAGTGAGTTGGGGGCTAGCCGGGACGAGCAGTACTTC.

The V call is TRBV7-9, the J call TRBJ1-4; tentatively, D is TRBD1 (5 bases). The germline V and J ends were trimmed by 7 bases and 4 bases, with 13 bases remaining between them. From germline, CDR1 is SEHNR and CDR2 FQNEAQ (reference sequence). The CDR3 has 14 amino acids. CDR3 nucleotide sequence: TGTGCCAGCACCATACCAGGGATTAATGAAAAACTGTTTTTT. It specifies CASTIPGINEKLFF.

The gene calls are TRBV27 and TRBJ1-4; 8 bases agree with TRBD1. The germline CDR1 and CDR2 sequences are MNHEY and SMNVEV (reference sequence). The CDR3 runs to 16 residues. V lost 0 bases, J lost 3 bases, and 3 bases stayed unmatched. The CDR3 protein is CASSLSQGAANEKLFF. The CDR3 nucleotides are TGTGCCAGCAGTTTATCTCAGGGGGCGGCTAATGAAAAACTGTTTTTT. The variable domain in full, with the rest retrieved from reference TRBV27 and TRBJ1-4, is EAQVTQNPRYLITVTGKKLTVTCSQNMNHEYMSWYRQDPGLGLRQIYYSMNVEVTDKGDVPEGYKVSRKEKRNFPLILESPSPNQTSLYFCASSLSQGAANEKLFFGSGTQLSVL.

This clone was detected once. The chain couples TRBV5-4 to TRBJ2-5; 8 nucleotides align to TRBD1. CDR1 SGHNT and CDR2 YYREEE come from the germline V gene (reference sequence). The CDR3 sequence is 15 residues long. The junction had 9 bases not matched to a gene; V was cut back by 4 bases and J by 4 bases. CDR3 loop: CASSLSRGHGETQYF. The CDR3, as DNA: TGTGCCAGCAGCCTATCCAGGGGGCATGGAGAGACCCAGTACTTC.

This clone was counted between two and nine times. The chain has TRBV5-1 and TRBJ2-3, with 7 nucleotides matching TRBD1. With 6 bases clipped from V and 2 bases from J, the junction kept 12 bases outside the gene matches. Looked up from germline, CDR1 is SGHRS and CDR2 is YFSETQ. CDR3 size: 16 residues. CDR3 region: CASTPGAGGHTDTQYF. CDR3 nucleotides: TGCGCCAGCACCCCAGGTGCAGGGGGACACACAGATACGCAGTATTTT.

The rearrangement joins TRBV5-4 to TRBJ2-7; 7 nucleotides line up with TRBD1. The V gene end was trimmed by 4 bases and the J gene end by 5 bases; junction bases not matched to a gene: 9. The germline CDR1 and CDR2 sequences are SGHNT and YYREEE (reference sequence). The CDR3 is 14 amino acids. The CDR3 loop reads CASSPTPDRDEQYF. Written as DNA, the CDR3 is TGTGCCAGCAGCCCGACCCCTGACAGGGACGAGCAGTACTTC.

The chain recombines TRBV9 with TRBJ2-7, with 7 bases that match TRBD2. Germline V gene sequence: CDR1 SGDLS, CDR2 YYNGEE. V shed 3 bases, J shed 0 bases, and the junction held 3 bases outside the gene matches. The CDR3 consists of 14 residues. This CDR3 is CASSAAGDSYEQYF. The CDR3 DNA is TGTGCCAGCAGCGCCGCGGGGGACTCCTACGAGCAGTACTTC.